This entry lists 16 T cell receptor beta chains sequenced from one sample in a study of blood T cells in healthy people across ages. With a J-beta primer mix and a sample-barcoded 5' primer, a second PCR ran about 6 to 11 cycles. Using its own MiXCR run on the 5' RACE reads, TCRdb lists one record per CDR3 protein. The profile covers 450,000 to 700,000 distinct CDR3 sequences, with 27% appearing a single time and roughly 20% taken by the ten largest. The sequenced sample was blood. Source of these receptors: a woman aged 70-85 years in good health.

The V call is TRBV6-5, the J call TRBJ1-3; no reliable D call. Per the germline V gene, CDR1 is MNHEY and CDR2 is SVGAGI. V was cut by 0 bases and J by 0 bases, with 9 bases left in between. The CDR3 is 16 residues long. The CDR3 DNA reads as TGTGCCAGCAGTTACTCGACGGTCTCCTCTGGAAACACCATATATTTT. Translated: CASSYSTVSSGNTIYF.

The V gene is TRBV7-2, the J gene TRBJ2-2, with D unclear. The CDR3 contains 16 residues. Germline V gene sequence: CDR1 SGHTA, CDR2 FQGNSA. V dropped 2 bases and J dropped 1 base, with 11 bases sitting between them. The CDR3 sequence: CASSLMAVQNTGELFF. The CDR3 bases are TGTGCCAGCAGCTTAATGGCAGTCCAGAACACCGGGGAGCTGTTTTTT. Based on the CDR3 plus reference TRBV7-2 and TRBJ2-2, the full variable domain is GAGVSQSPSNKVTEKGKDVELRCDPISGHTALYWYRQSLGQGLEFLIYFQGNSAPDKSGLPSDRFSAERTGGSVSTLTIQRTQQEDSAVYLCASSLMAVQNTGELFFGEGSRLTVL.

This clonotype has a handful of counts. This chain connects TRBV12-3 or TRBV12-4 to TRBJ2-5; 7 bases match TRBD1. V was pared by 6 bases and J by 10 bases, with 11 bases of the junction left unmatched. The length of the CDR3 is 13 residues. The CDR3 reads CASSKRGQGGQYF. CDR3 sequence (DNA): TGTGCCAGCAGCAAAAGGGGGCAGGGCGGCCAGTACTTC.

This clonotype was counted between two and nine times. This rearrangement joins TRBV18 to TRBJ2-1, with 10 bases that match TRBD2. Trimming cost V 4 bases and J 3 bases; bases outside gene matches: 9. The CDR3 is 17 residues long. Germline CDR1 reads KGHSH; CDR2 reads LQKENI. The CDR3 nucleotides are TGTGCCAGCTCACGAACCACTAGCGGGGTTGTCTACAATGAGCAGTTCTTC. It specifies CASSRTTSGVVYNEQFF.

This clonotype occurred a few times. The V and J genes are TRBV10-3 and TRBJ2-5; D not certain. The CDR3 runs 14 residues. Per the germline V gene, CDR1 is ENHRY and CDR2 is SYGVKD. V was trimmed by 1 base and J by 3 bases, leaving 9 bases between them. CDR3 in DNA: TGTGCCATCAGTGAGTTCGGTGGAAAAGAGACCCAGTACTTC. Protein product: CAISEFGGKETQYF.

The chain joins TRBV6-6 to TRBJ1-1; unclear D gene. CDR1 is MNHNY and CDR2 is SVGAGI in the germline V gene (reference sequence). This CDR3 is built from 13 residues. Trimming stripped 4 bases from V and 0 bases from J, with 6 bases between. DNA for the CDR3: TGTGCCAGCAGTTTCCTGATGAACACTGAAGCTTTCTTT. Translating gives CASSFLMNTEAFF.

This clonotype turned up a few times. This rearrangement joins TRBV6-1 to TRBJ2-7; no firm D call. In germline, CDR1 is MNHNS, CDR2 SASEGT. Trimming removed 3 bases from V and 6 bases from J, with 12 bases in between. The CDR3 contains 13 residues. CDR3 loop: CASSEVDNLEQYF. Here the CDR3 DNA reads TGTGCCAGCAGTGAGGTCGACAATCTCGAGCAGTACTTC.

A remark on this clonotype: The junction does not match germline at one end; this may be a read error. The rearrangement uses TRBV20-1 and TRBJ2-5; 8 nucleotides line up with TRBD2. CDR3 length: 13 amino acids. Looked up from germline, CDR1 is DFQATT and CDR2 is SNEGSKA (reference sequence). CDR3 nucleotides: TGCGGTGCTGGCCCCGGGGGGGATGAGACCCAGTACTTC. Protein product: CGAGPGGDETQYF.

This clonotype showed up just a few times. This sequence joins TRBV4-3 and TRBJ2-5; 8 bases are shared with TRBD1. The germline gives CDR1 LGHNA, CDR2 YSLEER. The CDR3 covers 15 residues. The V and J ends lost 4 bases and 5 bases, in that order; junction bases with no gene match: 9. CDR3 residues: CASSPNPGGRETQYF. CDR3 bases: TGCGCCAGCAGCCCCAACCCAGGGGGCAGGGAGACCCAGTACTTC.

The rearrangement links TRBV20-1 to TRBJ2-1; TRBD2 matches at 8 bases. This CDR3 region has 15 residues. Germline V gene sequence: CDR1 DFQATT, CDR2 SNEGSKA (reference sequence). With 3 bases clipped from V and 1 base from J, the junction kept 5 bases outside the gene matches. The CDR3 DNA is TGCAGTGCTAGGGGGTTAGCGGGGTCCTACAATGAGCAGTTCTTC. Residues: CSARGLAGSYNEQFF.

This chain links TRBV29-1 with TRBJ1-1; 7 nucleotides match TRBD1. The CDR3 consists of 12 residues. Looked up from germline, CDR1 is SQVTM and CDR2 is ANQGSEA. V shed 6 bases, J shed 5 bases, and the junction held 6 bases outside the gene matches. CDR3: CSVGQVGTEAFF. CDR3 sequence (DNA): TGCAGCGTCGGACAGGTGGGGACTGAAGCTTTCTTT.

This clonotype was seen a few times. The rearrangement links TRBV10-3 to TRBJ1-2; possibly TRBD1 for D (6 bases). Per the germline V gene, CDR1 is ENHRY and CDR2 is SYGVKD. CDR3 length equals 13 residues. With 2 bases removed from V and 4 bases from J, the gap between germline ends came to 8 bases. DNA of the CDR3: TGTGCCATCAGTGAGGGACAGAGCTATGGCTACACCTTC. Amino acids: CAISEGQSYGYTF.

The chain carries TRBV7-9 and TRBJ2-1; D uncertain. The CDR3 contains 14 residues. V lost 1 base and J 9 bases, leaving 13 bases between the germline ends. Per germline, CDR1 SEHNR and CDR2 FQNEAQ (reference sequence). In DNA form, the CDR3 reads TGTGCCAGCAGCTTAGGGCCAGTCAACGGTGAGCAGTTCTTC. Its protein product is CASSLGPVNGEQFF.

CDR3 DNA sequence: TGTGCCAGCAGTTACTCGGTAACCTCTGGAAACACCATATATTTT. It codes for CASSYSVTSGNTIYF. The chain joins TRBV6-2 or TRBV6-3 to TRBJ1-3; D ambiguous. Trimming left V 0 bases short and J 0 bases short, with 6 bases between. Germline CDR1 and CDR2: MNHEY and SVGEGT. The length of the CDR3 is 15 residues.

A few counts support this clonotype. The DNA of the CDR3 is TGCGCCAGCAGCTTGGGACCTCGAGGTACGCAGTATTTT. It codes for CASSLGPRGTQYF. The gene calls are TRBV5-1 and TRBJ2-3; D ambiguous. The CDR3 consists of 13 residues. V gave up 0 bases and J gave up 8 bases, with 10 bases separating them. The germline CDR1 and CDR2 sequences are SGHRS and YFSETQ.

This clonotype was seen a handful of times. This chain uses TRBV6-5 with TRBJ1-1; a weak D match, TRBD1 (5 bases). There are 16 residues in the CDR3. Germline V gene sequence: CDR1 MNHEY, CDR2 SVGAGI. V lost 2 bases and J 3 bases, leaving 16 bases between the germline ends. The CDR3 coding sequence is TGTGCCAGCAGTTACGGCAGGGTAAAGGTTGACACTGAAGCTTTCTTT. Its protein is CASSYGRVKVDTEAFF.